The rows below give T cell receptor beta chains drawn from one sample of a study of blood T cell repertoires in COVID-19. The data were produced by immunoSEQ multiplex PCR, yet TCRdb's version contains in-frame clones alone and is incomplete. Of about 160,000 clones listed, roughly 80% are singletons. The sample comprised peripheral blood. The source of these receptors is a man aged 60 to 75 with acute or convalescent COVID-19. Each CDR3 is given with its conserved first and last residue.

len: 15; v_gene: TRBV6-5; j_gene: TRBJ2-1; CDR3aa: CASSYRDRGRHEQFF
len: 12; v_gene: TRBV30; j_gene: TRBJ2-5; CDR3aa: CAWDRGTETQYF
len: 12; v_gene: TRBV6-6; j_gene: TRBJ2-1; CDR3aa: CASSPGRGEQFF
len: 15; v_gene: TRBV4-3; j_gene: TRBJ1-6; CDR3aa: CASSQWTGGDSPLHF
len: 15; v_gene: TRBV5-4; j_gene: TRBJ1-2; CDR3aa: CASSSRRTGEGGYTF
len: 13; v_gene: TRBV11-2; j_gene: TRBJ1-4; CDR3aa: CASSPKLDEKLFF
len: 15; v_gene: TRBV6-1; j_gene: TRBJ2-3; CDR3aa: CASSELYTSTDTQYF
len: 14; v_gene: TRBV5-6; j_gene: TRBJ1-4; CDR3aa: CASSWGTGNEKLFF
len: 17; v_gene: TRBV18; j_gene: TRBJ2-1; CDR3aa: CASSKTGSGGTYNEQFF
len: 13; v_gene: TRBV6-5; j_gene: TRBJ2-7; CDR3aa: CASSSGTDYEQYF
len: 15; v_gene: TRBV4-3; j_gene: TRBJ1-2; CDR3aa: CASSPKPGVSYGYTF
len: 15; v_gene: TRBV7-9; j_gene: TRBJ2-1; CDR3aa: CASSVGTGVGDEQFF
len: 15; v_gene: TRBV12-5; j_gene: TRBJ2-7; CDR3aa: CASGLAGHIHYEQYF
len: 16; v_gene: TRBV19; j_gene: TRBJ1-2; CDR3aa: CASSLDGLWSAGGYTF
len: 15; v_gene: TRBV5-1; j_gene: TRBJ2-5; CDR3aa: CASSSGQGPQETQYF
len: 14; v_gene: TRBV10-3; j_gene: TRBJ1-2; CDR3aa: CAISGLGAGYGYTF
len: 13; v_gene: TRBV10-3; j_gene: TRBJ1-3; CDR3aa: CAITKTGGNTIYF
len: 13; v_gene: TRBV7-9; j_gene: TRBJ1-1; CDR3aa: CASSSLANTEAFF
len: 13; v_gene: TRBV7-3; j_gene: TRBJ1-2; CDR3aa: CASSATGNYGYTF